This T cell receptor beta chain is from a study of breast tumors, draining lymph nodes, adjacent tissues. Points from the study as a whole: Tumor and nontumor repertoires were significantly more similar in luminal-like than in basal-like breast cancer.

The germline gives CDR1 SGDLS, CDR2 YYNGEE. The CDR3 covers 15 residues. The V and J ends lost 4 bases and 5 bases, in that order; junction bases with no gene match: 8. This clonotype was recorded many times. The antigen is not known. TCRdb reanalysed the multiplex PCR reads using MiXCR and keeps one entry per CDR3 protein. The sample gives about 47,000 distinct CDR3 sequences, 23% of which show up once; 8% is in the top ten. This chain connects TRBV9 to TRBJ2-1; 8 nucleotides match TRBD1. This receptor was identified in a female donor with breast cancer. Some clones in this sample may be carry-over from other donors' samples. The sequenced sample was breast tumor tissue. This CDR3 is CASSLDRGPNNEQFF. CDR3 sequence (DNA): TGTGCCAGCAGCCTCGACAGGGGACCCAACAATGAGCAGTTCTTC.